These 5 T cell receptor beta chains were sequenced from one sample in a study of HIV-infected patients and healthy controls. Whole blood was used without fractionation, so all unsorted peripheral T cells were included. Reverse transcription used roughly 450 ng RNA and constant-region primers for alpha and beta. Separate chain-specific third strand synthesis with multiplexing indices produced the alpha and beta libraries. TCRdb ran MiXCR on the 5' RACE reads and lists one entry per CDR3 protein. The sample includes roughly 6,500 distinct CDR3 sequences, 10% to 11% of them seen just once. Sequences were derived from blood, sampled before antiretroviral therapy. The receptors here all came from an adult with HIV infection.

The gene calls are TRBV29-1 and TRBJ1-3, with D uncertain. The CDR3 totals 16 residues. Germline CDR1 and CDR2: SQVTM and ANQGSEA. Trimming left V 0 bases short and J 0 bases short, with 12 bases between. The CDR3 protein is CSVEDGDGNSGNTIYF. CDR3 coding DNA: TGCAGCGTTGAAGATGGCGACGGAAACTCTGGAAACACCATATATTTT.

This clonotype was counted many times. This chain connects TRBV6-5 to TRBJ2-1, with 7 bases identical to TRBD2. The length of the CDR3 is 12 residues. Looked up from germline, CDR1 is MNHEY and CDR2 is SVGAGI. The junction had 6 bases not matched to a gene; V was cut back by 6 bases and J by 10 bases. CDR3 in DNA: TGTGCCAGCAGCTTCTGGGGAGGGGAGCAGTTCTTC. Translating it yields CASSFWGGEQFF.

This clonotype was picked up many times. The V gene is TRBV11-2, the J gene TRBJ2-7; 13 bases fit TRBD2. CDR3 length equals 16 residues. The germline gives CDR1 SGHAT, CDR2 FQNNGV. With V trimmed by 5 bases and J by 0 bases, 4 bases remained unmatched. The CDR3 DNA follows: TGTGCCAGCAGCGCCTGGACTAGCGGGAGCTCCTACGAGCAGTACTTC. This sequence encodes CASSAWTSGSSYEQYF.

This clonotype was observed at least ten times. The junction departs from germline at one end; a sequencing error may be responsible. This chain links TRBV20-1 with TRBJ2-1; 13 bases align to TRBD2. CDR1 DFQATT and CDR2 SNEGSKA come from the germline V gene (reference sequence). CDR3 length: 13 residues. Written as DNA, the CDR3 is TGCAGTGTCGCGCCTGGACTAGCGGGGGCCTCGGTCTTC. Protein product: CSVAPGLAGASVF.

The chain carries TRBV29-1 and TRBJ2-1; 9 bases line up with TRBD2. Germline loops: CDR1 SQVTM, CDR2 ANQGSEA. Trimming at V came to 6 bases and at J to 8 bases, leaving 11 bases not matched to a gene. This CDR3 comprises 14 residues. This CDR3 reads CSVGRREGLDEQFF. CDR3 nucleotide sequence: TGCAGCGTCGGTCGGCGGGAGGGCCTCGATGAGCAGTTCTTC.